A selection of T cell receptor beta chains follows, all from one sample in a study of technical replicates of blood from a handful of donors. Sequencing used immunoSEQ multiplex PCR; TCRdb keeps in-frame clones, though not all of them. The data hold roughly 82,000 clones, with nearly 96% observed a single time. Source material: T cells isolated from PBMCs. The source of these receptors is a human donor in good health. The CDR3 runs from the conserved cysteine through the conserved F or W. The D gene is left open where the match is weak. Clone size is given for some rows only: seen once, a few or many times, or a class if the clone is expanded.

clone_size	d_call	v_call	j_call	cdr3_aa	cdr3_nt
NA	TRBD2	TRBV4-3	TRBJ2-3	CASSLGLAARGTDTQYF	TGCGCCAGCAGCTTGGGACTAGCGGCGAGGGGCACAGATACGCAGTATTTT
once	NA	TRBV25-1	TRBJ2-7	CASSGRGTSYEQYF	TGTGCCAGCAGTGGCAGGGGAACTTCCTACGAGCAGTACTTC
NA	NA	TRBV9	TRBJ2-7	CASSVVGAGDEQYF	TGTGCCAGCAGCGTAGTGGGGGCGGGCGACGAGCAGTACTTC
NA	TRBD2	TRBV7-3	TRBJ2-5	CASSRGGQETQYF	TGTGCCAGCAGCCGGGGAGGGCAAGAGACCCAGTACTTC
few	TRBD2	TRBV5-5	TRBJ2-7	CASSLRGLAGTYEQYF	TGTGCCAGCAGCTTAAGGGGACTAGCGGGAACCTACGAGCAGTACTTC
once	TRBD1	TRBV7-9	TRBJ1-1	CASSHQGVGTEAFF	TGTGCCAGCAGCCATCAGGGGGTAGGCACTGAAGCTTTCTTT
NA	NA	TRBV7-8	TRBJ2-5	CASSLAQTRQETQYF	TGTGCCAGCAGCTTAGCGCAGACTAGACAAGAGACCCAGTACTTC
NA	TRBD2	TRBV5-1	TRBJ2-3	CASSPGLAGTDTQYF	TGCGCCAGCAGCCCGGGACTAGCGGGAACAGATACGCAGTATTTT
NA	TRBD2	TRBV4-3	TRBJ2-2	CASSQVPGLANTGELFF	TGCGCCAGCAGCCAAGTACCGGGACTAGCGAACACCGGGGAGCTGTTTTTT
NA	TRBD1	TRBV6-1	TRBJ1-1	CASSGGTDNTEAFF	TGTGCCAGCAGCGGAGGGACAGACAACACTGAAGCTTTCTTT
once	TRBD2	TRBV29-1	TRBJ2-2	CSVSAGGSPGELFF	TGCAGCGTTTCAGCCGGCGGGAGCCCCGGGGAGCTGTTTTTT
NA	NA	TRBV19	TRBJ2-7	CATLEGSGASYEQYF	TGTGCCACCTTAGAGGGTTCAGGGGCTTCCTACGAGCAGTACTTC
NA	TRBD2	TRBV7-3	TRBJ2-2	CASSAPGLAVTGELFF	TGTGCCAGCAGCGCCCCGGGACTAGCGGTTACCGGGGAGCTGTTTTTT
NA	NA	TRBV7-3	TRBJ2-2	CASRGVTGELFF	TGTGCCAGTAGGGGTGTTACCGGGGAGCTGTTTTTT
once	NA	TRBV7-2	TRBJ2-2	CASSLGWTANTGELFF	TGTGCCAGCAGCTTAGGGTGGACAGCTAACACCGGGGAGCTGTTTTTT
NA	TRBD1	TRBV19	TRBJ1-5	CASSIHRDRGDQPQHF	TGTGCCAGTAGTATTCATCGAGACAGGGGCGATCAGCCCCAGCATTTT
NA	TRBD1	TRBV5-1	TRBJ2-1	CASSTPLQGALHNEQFF	TGCGCCAGCAGCACCCCCCTGCAGGGGGCATTGCACAATGAGCAGTTCTTC
NA	TRBD1	TRBV19	TRBJ1-1	CASSRGTAPSTEAFF	TGTGCCAGTAGTAGGGGGACAGCACCTTCCACTGAAGCTTTCTTT
once	NA	TRBV27	TRBJ1-2	CASSSGGYGYTF	TGTGCCAGCAGTTCGGGTGGCTATGGCTACACCTTC
NA	TRBD2	TRBV28	TRBJ2-7	CASSLLAGGYEQYF	TGTGCCAGCAGTCTACTAGCGGGAGGTTACGAGCAGTACTTC
NA	TRBD2	TRBV6-1	TRBJ2-1	CASKLLAGIDNEQFF	TGTGCCAGCAAACTTCTAGCGGGAATCGACAATGAGCAGTTCTTC
few	NA	TRBV25-1	TRBJ1-1	CASRIQTEAFF	TGTGCCAGCAGAATCCAGACTGAAGCTTTCTTT
NA	TRBD1	TRBV5-8	TRBJ1-4	CASSTQGATNEKLFF	TGTGCCAGCAGCACGCAGGGGGCAACTAATGAAAAACTGTTTTTT
NA	TRBD1	TRBV30	TRBJ2-1	CAWSGTGGNEQFF	TGTGCCTGGTCCGGGACAGGGGGGAATGAGCAGTTCTTC
NA	NA	TRBV4-1	TRBJ2-3	CASSQGAGAQGDTQYF	TGCGCCAGCAGCCAAGGGGCAGGGGCCCAAGGGGATACGCAGTATTTT
NA	NA	TRBV10-3	TRBJ2-7	CAISESNRVYEQYF	TGTGCCATCAGTGAGTCGAACAGGGTCTACGAGCAGTACTTC
NA	TRBD2	TRBV28	TRBJ2-7	CASSKARTSGIIRDEQYF	TGTGCCAGCAGCAAAGCCAGGACTAGCGGGATAATAAGGGACGAGCAGTACTTC
NA	NA	TRBV9	TRBJ1-4	CASSVDGRLVGEKLFF	TGTGCCAGCAGCGTAGACGGGAGGTTGGTTGGTGAAAAACTGTTTTTT
NA	NA	TRBV7-9	TRBJ2-1	CASRIAGQGYNEQFF	TGTGCCAGCAGAATAGCGGGACAGGGCTACAATGAGCAGTTCTTC
NA	TRBD1	TRBV6-4	TRBJ2-7	CASSFKRDRGHEQYF	TGTGCCAGCAGCTTTAAGAGGGACAGGGGCCACGAGCAGTACTTC
once	NA	TRBV5-1	TRBJ2-3	CASSLEVTSTDTQYF	TGCGCCAGCAGCTTGGAGGTGACTAGCACAGATACGCAGTATTTT
NA	TRBD2	TRBV19	TRBJ2-1	CASSISAGGGHNEQFF	TGTGCCAGTAGTATCTCAGCGGGAGGCGGCCACAATGAGCAGTTCTTC
NA	NA	TRBV7-2	TRBJ1-2	CASSFRRTADYGYTF	TGTGCCAGCAGCTTCCGTCGTACAGCAGACTATGGCTACACCTTC
NA	TRBD1	TRBV11-3	TRBJ2-6	CASSLAGTGLHTGANVLTF	TGTGCCAGCAGCTTAGCCGGGACAGGGCTCCATACTGGGGCCAACGTCCTGACTTTC
NA	NA	TRBV28	TRBJ2-1	CASSLAGAYYNEQFF	TGTGCCAGCAGTTTAGCGGGGGCGTATTACAATGAGCAGTTCTTC
NA	TRBD2	TRBV28	TRBJ2-7	CASRGGLAGVVAYEQYF	TGTGCCAGCAGGGGGGGGCTAGCGGGAGTAGTCGCCTACGAGCAGTACTTC
NA	TRBD1	TRBV2	TRBJ2-1	CARRQGHEQFF	TGTGCCCGCCGACAGGGTCATGAGCAGTTCTTC
NA	NA	TRBV7-9	TRBJ1-2	CASSTKTEIYGYTF	TGTGCCAGCAGCACCAAGACAGAGATCTATGGCTACACCTTC
NA	TRBD2	TRBV4-3	TRBJ2-1	CASSQLRLAAYNEQFF	TGCGCCAGCAGCCAACTCCGACTAGCGGCCTACAATGAGCAGTTCTTC
NA	NA	TRBV19	TRBJ1-1	CASSLGGAEAFF	TGTGCCAGTAGCCTCGGGGGGGCTGAAGCTTTCTTT
NA	NA	TRBV9	TRBJ2-3	CASSVGAASATDTQYF	TGTGCCAGCAGCGTAGGGGCGGCTAGCGCCACAGATACGCAGTATTTT
once	TRBD2	TRBV19	TRBJ2-7	CASSATSGSYEQYF	TGTGCCAGTAGTGCCACTAGCGGTTCCTACGAGCAGTACTTC
once	NA	TRBV4-3	TRBJ2-7	CASSQGLGTAYEQYF	TGCGCCAGCAGCCAAGGACTCGGAACCGCCTACGAGCAGTACTTC
NA	TRBD1	TRBV5-1	TRBJ1-1	CASSLHGTGADTEAFF	TGCGCCAGCAGCCTACATGGGACAGGAGCAGACACTGAAGCTTTCTTT
NA	NA	TRBV11-1	TRBJ2-2	CASSPGGGWTGELFF	TGTGCCAGCAGCCCAGGGGGAGGTTGGACCGGGGAGCTGTTTTTT
NA	NA	TRBV23-1	TRBJ1-1	CASSQLILSEGGTEAFF	TGCGCCAGCAGTCAATTAATCTTATCTGAGGGAGGGACTGAAGCTTTCTTT
NA	TRBD1	TRBV11-2	TRBJ2-1	CASSQGQGWFDEQFF	TGTGCCAGCAGCCAAGGACAGGGATGGTTCGATGAGCAGTTCTTC
NA	TRBD2	TRBV9	TRBJ2-1	CASSPYSSGSQLNEQFF	TGTGCCAGCAGCCCCTACTCGAGCGGGAGTCAATTAAATGAGCAGTTCTTC
NA	NA	TRBV11-1	TRBJ2-5	CASSFIYREETQYF	TGTGCCAGCAGCTTCATTTACAGGGAAGAGACCCAGTACTTC
NA	TRBD1	TRBV30	TRBJ2-7	CAGNPRDSIYYEQYF	TGTGCCGGAAACCCCCGGGACAGTATTTACTACGAGCAGTACTTC
NA	NA	TRBV30	TRBJ2-3	CAWASDLTDTQYF	TGTGCCTGGGCTAGCGACCTCACAGATACGCAGTATTTT
NA	NA	TRBV2	TRBJ2-2	CASSGNRVLTGELFF	TGTGCCAGCAGCGGAAACAGGGTTCTCACCGGGGAGCTGTTTTTT
NA	TRBD1	TRBV5-1	TRBJ1-2	CASSLIPDRVSLGGYTF	TGCGCCAGCAGCTTGATCCCGGACAGGGTCTCACTGGGTGGCTACACCTTC
NA	NA	TRBV5-6	TRBJ2-2	CASSFFYRGASGELFF	TGTGCCAGCAGCTTTTTTTATCGGGGGGCAAGTGGGGAGCTGTTTTTT
NA	TRBD1	TRBV5-8	TRBJ1-2	CASSLYQGDGYGYTF	TGTGCCAGCAGCTTGTATCAGGGGGATGGCTATGGCTACACCTTC
NA	NA	TRBV21-1	TRBJ2-7	CASSISLSGSYEQYF	TGTGCCAGCAGCATTTCCCTCAGCGGCTCCTACGAGCAGTACTTC
NA	NA	TRBV10-3	TRBJ2-1	CAILVAETNEQFF	TGTGCCATCTTGGTCGCAGAGACTAATGAGCAGTTCTTC